The sequence of this T cell receptor beta chain was determined in a study of T cell responses to AZD1222 COVID-19 vaccine. TCRdb's table, derived via immunoSEQ multiplex PCR, lists solely in-frame clones and lacks some. Found here are over 130,000 clones, around 91% of them singletons; the top ten hold approximately 4.5%. Germline-derived CDR1 and CDR2 are SGHNT and YYREEE (reference sequence). This CDR3 has 16 residues. V shed 3 bases and J shed 0 bases, with 15 bases lying between them. This sequence was found in an adult in good health. The sample in question was peripheral blood, obtained on day 0 of AZD1222 vaccination. The J gene is TRBJ1-1, the V gene TRBV5-4, with D perhaps TRBD1 (5 bases). The CDR3 region is CASSSPGRALNTEAFF. In DNA, the CDR3 is TGTGCCAGCAGCTCGCCAGGGAGAGCTCTGAACACTGAAGCTTTCTTT.